Here is one T cell receptor beta chain with its context. This clonotype was recorded many times. Its antigen is unknown. No base-level quality is on record; no much larger clone is a single base apart. The TCR beta CDR3 regions were amplified from RNA transcripts. A first-round RT-PCR of the TCR CDR3 used the HTBI primer set with the Qiagen OneStep RT-PCR kit. Libraries were constructed in a second round of multiplex PCR, after which size selection and purification were carried out. Sequencing of the libraries was done on an Illumina HiSeq2000 using paired-end 100 bp reads. For the original study's pipeline: SOAPnuke was used to process the raw data, with reads discarded if the reads contained adapters or uncalled bases, had a mean Phred below 15, or lacked an exact constant-primer or identifier match. High-quality paired reads were merged with COPE v1.2.5, and unique nucleotide sequences were defined as clonotypes. MiTCR v1.1 was used to align the clonotypes against IMGT TRBV, TRBD and TRBJ reference segments. Only V-J combinations with frequency above 0.0001, covering roughly 99% of repertoires, were analysed. A TCS score was defined as the ratio between F50 (clonal expansion) and ExV (chaos), using BLOSUM62-based TCRdist between CDR3 peptides within each V-J. Welch's t-statistics and random forest reduced roughly 500 V-J features to 10 to 15, which were used in a naive Bayes classifier (R e1071). Using fastp at Q25 and MiXCR, TCRdb reprocessed the public reads and kept productive beta chains. Each entry is one CDR3 protein sequence, shown with its most common DNA and genes. The V and J calls shown here were made by TCRdb, not taken from the authors' results. For this sample there are more than 150,000 distinct CDR3 sequences; more than 15% appear just once. The ten most abundant clones make up around 29% of the sample.

A patient counted as having stable Graves' hyperthyroidism if no progression to ophthalmopathy occurred over 18 months of follow-up. Hyperthyroidism patients were newly diagnosed, with disease duration under 2 months, and aged 18 to 65 years. Any patient with an uncontrolled infection, another autoimmune disease, pregnancy or lactation was excluded. Diagnoses relied on clinical symptoms, serum thyroxine and TRAb, thyroid ultrasound and orbital computed tomography. Ficoll-Paque density gradient centrifugation was used to isolate PBMCs from under 11 ml of fresh peripheral blood. Trizol reagent was used to extract total RNA, and RNA quality was then checked on an Agilent 2100 Bioanalyzer. The sample comes from a study of T cells in Graves' hyperthyroidism and ophthalmopathy (dated by TCRdb to about 2019). For the wider study: Peripheral blood was collected at initial diagnosis, before any treatment. The 100 or so discovery patients were randomly split 7:3 into training and test sets. In addition, the study compared T-cell repertoires in thyroid tissue and in blood from several Graves' hyperthyroidism patients. To identify distinguishing TCR V-J signatures, a discovery cohort of about 95 patients was used, comprising 40 to 45 with Graves' ophthalmopathy and some 60 with stable Graves' hyperthyroidism. Whether ophthalmopathy could be predicted prospectively was tested in an independent validation cohort made up of under 20 hyperthyroidism patients plus 17 patients who later progressed to ophthalmopathy. After blood sampling, hyperthyroidism patients were treated with methimazole at a starting dose of 30 mg daily, and ophthalmopathy patients were treated with high-dose intravenous methylprednisolone. TCR Vbeta CDR3 sequencing of approximately 140 peripheral blood samples (approximately 44 ophthalmopathy, over 70 hyperthyroidism and about 17 progressor patients) is reported in the paper. Broad study findings and their caveats: Sample size was not statistically predetermined, and blinding of investigators to group allocation was not performed. In cross-validation, a model built on a 13 V-J signature told ophthalmopathy apart from stable hyperthyroidism with just under 90% sensitivity and around 84% specificity, and in testing the same model reached 80%/75%. In validation, progression to ophthalmopathy was predicted by the model with around 71% sensitivity and about 72% specificity, a median of approximately 6.5 months before onset. Most expanded thyroid clonotypes (frequency above 0.001) were also detected in blood, suggesting blood repertoires may reflect thyroid immune responses.

Sequences were obtained from blood. The clonotype originates from a woman aged 50 to 60 with Graves' hyperthyroidism.

The CDR3 corresponds to CASSVDGLMNTEAFF. Read as DNA, the sequence is TGTGCCAGCAGTGTTGACGGACTGATGAACACTGAAGCTTTCTTT. The sequence is built from TRBV2 and TRBJ1-1; the D gene identity is not certain. CDR3 length: 15 amino acids, cysteine to phenylalanine. The CDR3 DNA has 45 bases and is translated from base 1. V lost 4 bases and J lost 0 bases; the stretch between them is 12 bases long. For CDR1 and CDR2, the germline V gene lists SNHLY and FYNNEI.